Sequencing of this TCR beta chain was carried out in a study of beta chain features in type 1 diabetes. Study conclusions and caveats: The question of HLA type influencing TCRB rearrangement was one that remained unresolved here.

V was clipped by 2 bases and J by 3 bases, with 9 bases between them. From germline, CDR1 is SGHRS and CDR2 YFSETQ. The CDR3 is 15 amino acids. Each donor gave one heparinised blood draw averaging around 120 mL. Central memory, naive, regulatory and stem cell-like memory CD4+ cells were sorted by CD45RO/CCR7/CD25/CD127/CD95/CD27. Sorting gave populations that all exceeded 95% purity. To note about this clone: Antigen: not known.

Sequenced material consisted of expressed TCRB transcripts (all of the isolated RNA was reverse transcribed). Clones were sequenced by immunoSEQ multiplex PCR, and TCRdb holds only the in-frame ones, with some missing. The sample shows hundreds of thousands of clones, around 65% of them seen only once. The source of this sequence is a man aged 25 to 40 in good health. Sample: naive CD4+ T cells from blood. V is TRBV5-1 and J is TRBJ1-6; D unclear. CDR3 sequence (DNA): TGCGCCAGCAGCTTCACCCCGAACTATAATTCACCCCTCCACTTT. This codes for CASSFTPNYNSPLHF.